This is a list of T cell receptor beta chains from one sample in a study of blood T cell repertoires in COVID-19. Here immunoSEQ multiplex PCR was the method, and the copy in TCRdb shows in-frame clones only, minus some. The table has under 300,000 clones, roughly 89% seen once. The sample consisted of peripheral blood. The source is a man aged 25-45 years who had recovered from COVID-19. CDR3s include the opening cysteine and the closing phenylalanine or tryptophan. D genes are given only for firm matches. Rows give clone size only sometimes, using once, few, many, or a class for an expanded clone.

. . TRBJ2-5 TRBV7-2 CASSSGRGKTQYF TGTGCCAGCAGCTCGGGGAGGGGGAAGACCCAGTACTTC
. few TRBJ1-6 TRBV6-1 CASSEATSSSPLHF TGTGCCAGCAGTGAAGCCACCTCGAGTTCACCCCTCCACTTT
. . TRBJ2-2 TRBV15 CATSPRTPRAGELFF TGTGCCACCAGCCCCCGCACCCCCAGGGCCGGGGAGCTGTTTTTT
TRBD2 . TRBJ2-3 TRBV5-1 CASSLPGTSETDTQYF TGCGCCAGCAGCTTGCCCGGGACTAGCGAGACAGATACGCAGTATTTT
TRBD1 . TRBJ1-1 TRBV7-9 CASSGQGELYTEAFF TGTGCCAGCAGCGGACAGGGGGAACTGTATACTGAAGCTTTCTTT
TRBD1 few TRBJ1-5 TRBV2 CASSEPPLGDRAGQPQHF TGTGCCAGCAGTGAACCCCCACTGGGTGACAGGGCCGGTCAGCCCCAGCATTTT
. . TRBJ1-5 TRBV7-2 CASSLQIHQPQHF TGTGCCAGCAGCTTACAGATCCATCAGCCCCAGCATTTT
TRBD1 . TRBJ2-7 TRBV28 CASSPGTVSYEQYF TGTGCCAGCAGTCCGGGGACAGTCTCCTACGAGCAGTACTTC
TRBD1 . TRBJ1-6 TRBV4-1 CASSALGQRNSPLHF TGCGCCAGCAGCGCCCTGGGACAGCGGAATTCACCCCTCCACTTT
. . TRBJ1-1 TRBV29-1 CSARQERNTEAFF TGCAGCGCCAGACAGGAAAGGAACACTGAAGCTTTCTTT
. few TRBJ1-2 TRBV6-1 CASSESTNYGYTF TGTGCCAGCAGTGAATCTACTAACTATGGCTACACCTTC
. . TRBJ1-2 TRBV12-3/TRBV12-4 CASSLSLYGYTF TGTGCCAGCAGTTTAAGTCTATATGGCTACACCTTC
. . TRBJ1-6 TRBV27 CASSLSGFQPLHF TGTGCCAGCAGTTTATCCGGGTTTCAACCCCTCCACTTT
. . TRBJ1-4 TRBV18 CASSRGQNEKLFF TGTGCCAGCTCACGCGGACAGAACGAAAAACTGTTTTTT
TRBD1 . TRBJ1-2 TRBV4-1 CASSQDSTGGTGGYGYTF TGCGCCAGCAGCCAAGATTCGACAGGGGGAACGGGCGGCTATGGCTACACCTTC
. . TRBJ2-5 TRBV5-5 CASSLGQLQETQYF TGTGCCAGCAGCTTGGGACAGCTCCAAGAGACCCAGTACTTC
. . TRBJ1-2 TRBV15 CATSKNRDGYTF TGTGCCACCAGCAAAAACAGGGATGGCTACACCTTC
. . TRBJ2-7 TRBV20-1 CSAPNVDEQYF TGCAGTGCTCCCAACGTAGACGAGCAGTACTTC
. . TRBJ2-2 TRBV3-1/TRBV3-2 CASSQVPGNTGELFF TGTGCCAGCAGCCAAGTTCCTGGCAACACCGGGGAGCTGTTTTTT
. . TRBJ1-1 TRBV21-1 CASSKVRRGQGVWNTEAFF TGTGCCAGCAGCAAAGTTCGAAGGGGGCAGGGGGTATGGAACACTGAAGCTTTCTTT
. . TRBJ2-3 TRBV11-2 CASSLVSDTQYF TGTGCCAGCAGCTTAGTCAGTGATACGCAGTATTTT
. few TRBJ2-3 TRBV9 CASSSHRLTGPTDTQYF TGTGCCAGCAGCTCCCACCGATTGACAGGACCCACAGATACGCAGTATTTT
. . TRBJ1-5 TRBV7-2 CASSFFGSGNQPQHF TGTGCCAGCAGCTTCTTCGGGTCTGGCAATCAGCCCCAGCATTTT
. . TRBJ1-2 TRBV11-3 CASSLDTFGYGYTF TGTGCCAGCAGCCTTGACACCTTTGGCTATGGCTACACCTTC
. . TRBJ1-4 TRBV9 CASNRDTATNEKLFF TGTGCCAGCAACCGGGACACTGCAACTAATGAAAAACTGTTTTTT
. . TRBJ2-3 TRBV6-5 CASSPSADTQYF TGTGCCAGCAGTCCTTCGGCAGATACGCAGTATTTT
TRBD2 . TRBJ2-5 TRBV5-1 CASSLASGNQETQYF TGCGCCAGCAGCTTGGCTAGCGGGAACCAAGAGACCCAGTACTTC
. . TRBJ1-5 TRBV6-2/TRBV6-3 CASSWTAQVSNQPQHF TGTGCCAGCAGTTGGACCGCACAGGTTAGCAATCAGCCCCAGCATTTT
. . TRBJ1-4 TRBV5-1 CASSYDRATNEKLFF TGCGCCAGCAGCTACGACAGAGCAACTAATGAAAAACTGTTTTTT
. . TRBJ1-4 TRBV6-5 CASSSRREKLFF TGTGCCAGCAGTTCCAGGCGTGAAAAACTGTTTTTT
. . TRBJ1-1 TRBV5-1 CASSNGQLNTEAFF TGCGCCAGCAGCAATGGACAGTTGAACACTGAAGCTTTCTTT
TRBD2 . TRBJ2-2 TRBV24-1 CATSDQRGPNTGELFF TGTGCCACCAGTGATCAGCGGGGGCCGAACACCGGGGAGCTGTTTTTT
. . TRBJ1-6 TRBV3-1/TRBV3-2 CASSQEGASSSYNSPLHF TGTGCCAGCAGCCAAGAAGGGGCCAGTAGCTCCTATAATTCACCCCTCCACTTT
TRBD1 . TRBJ2-7 TRBV6-2/TRBV6-3 CASSYSTTGYHEQYF TGTGCCAGCAGTTACTCAACGACAGGGTACCACGAGCAGTACTTC
. once TRBJ1-2 TRBV6-5 CASSYPGGNYGYTF TGTGCCAGCAGTTATCCGGGTGGGAACTATGGCTACACCTTC
. . TRBJ1-4 TRBV6-1 CASSERGGRVEKLFF TGTGCCAGCAGTGAACGGGGGGGGCGGGTCGAAAAACTGTTTTTT
. . TRBJ2-5 TRBV27 CASIRVRGAQETQYF TGTGCCAGCATAAGGGTTCGGGGGGCACAAGAGACCCAGTACTTC
. . TRBJ1-4 TRBV12-3/TRBV12-4 CASSLRRDEKLFF TGTGCCAGCAGTTTACGACGGGATGAAAAACTGTTTTTT
TRBD1 few TRBJ1-4 TRBV27 CASSQDRGPGKLFF TGTGCCAGCAGTCAGGACAGGGGGCCTGGAAAACTGTTTTTT
TRBD2 . TRBJ2-3 TRBV5-6 CASSVRRDYLDTQYF TGTGCCAGCAGCGTCCGCCGGGACTACCTAGATACGCAGTATTTT
. few TRBJ2-7 TRBV7-9 CASSLPGAAWEQYF TGTGCCAGCAGCTTGCCCGGAGCTGCCTGGGAGCAGTACTTC
. . TRBJ1-2 TRBV5-5 CASSLAVRGLLNYGYTF TGTGCCAGCAGCTTGGCCGTCAGGGGCCTTTTAAACTATGGCTACACCTTC
TRBD1 . TRBJ1-1 TRBV19 CASSRGQVTEAFF TGTGCCAGTTCCAGGGGGCAGGTCACTGAAGCTTTCTTT
. . TRBJ1-2 TRBV3-1/TRBV3-2 CASSRSGFGYTF TGTGCCAGCAGCCGATCAGGGTTCGGCTACACCTTC
TRBD1 . TRBJ2-5 TRBV18 CASSPGTVETQYF TGTGCCAGCTCACCGGGGACAGTAGAGACCCAGTACTTC